One sample yielded the 16 T cell receptor beta chains listed below, sequenced in a study of beta chain bispecific antibodies for T cell cancers. Overall study findings and caveats: The leukemia cells, rather than normal T cells, gave most of the targeted TRBV signal.

Their antigen targets remain unknown. MiXCR was run by TCRdb on the 5' RACE reads, yielding one entry per CDR3 protein. The table lists about 18,000 distinct CDR3 sequences, over 2% of them singletons. Blood mononuclear cells were expanded for two to three days using either OKT3 anti-CD3 antibody or CD3/CD28 beads. The source material was healthy donor T cells cultured with leukemia cells. These receptors originate from a human donor in good health. Some clones in this sample may be carry-over from other donors' samples.

This clonotype was seen ten or more times. This chain connects TRBV5-1 to TRBJ2-3, with 7 bases aligning to TRBD1. V dropped 3 bases and J dropped 3; count of bases not matched to a gene: 7. This CDR3 is 15 amino acids long. Germline loops: CDR1 SGHRS, CDR2 YFSETQ. The CDR3 here is CASSSLQGITDTQYF. DNA for the CDR3: TGCGCCAGCAGCTCACTACAGGGGATTACAGATACGCAGTATTTT.

Many counts were recorded for this clonotype. The chain links TRBV12-3 or TRBV12-4 to TRBJ1-2, with a possible D match to TRBD1 (6 bases). CDR3 length equals 15 residues. V dropped 3 bases and J dropped 8 bases, with 19 bases sitting between them. CDR3 loop: CASSLILDSLLGYTF. The CDR3 nucleotides are TGTGCCAGCAGTTTGATCCTGGACAGCCTTCTGGGCTACACCTTC.

This clonotype was seen repeatedly, ten times or more. The chain's CDR3 is CAISGEGAVGTEAFF. The CDR3, as DNA: TGTGCCATCAGCGGGGAGGGGGCGGTGGGGACTGAAGCTTTCTTT. The genes are TRBV10-3 and TRBJ1-1; 7 nucleotides line up with TRBD1. V lost 6 bases and J lost 5; bases outside the gene matches: 12. CDR1 and CDR2 from the germline V gene are ENHRY and SYGVKD. This CDR3 contains 15 residues.

This clonotype was found many times. The chain is built from TRBV7-9 and TRBJ1-3, with a tentative D call TRBD1 (6 bases). V was pared by 6 bases and J by 4 bases, with 13 bases between. Germline V gene lookup returns CDR1 SEHNR and CDR2 FQNEAQ (reference sequence). The CDR3 is made up of 14 amino acids. CDR3 region: CASSESGDGNTIYF. Written as DNA, the CDR3 is TGTGCCAGCAGTGAGTCAGGGGACGGAAACACCATATATTTT.

The sample holds many counts of this clonotype. The V and J genes are TRBV9 and TRBJ2-2, with no clear D. CDR3 length: 15 amino acids. V dropped 0 bases and J dropped 2 bases, with 8 bases sitting between them. The V gene's germline CDR1 is SGDLS and CDR2 YYNGEE. The CDR3 here is CASSVEEVNTGELFF. The CDR3 coding sequence is TGTGCCAGCAGCGTAGAAGAGGTTAACACCGGGGAGCTGTTTTTT. The full variable domain, in which reference TRBV9 and TRBJ2-2 provide the parts outside the CDR3, is DSGVTQTPKHLITATGQRVTLRCSPRSGDLSVYWYQQSLDQGLQFLIQYYNGEERAKGNILERFSAQQFPDLHSELNLSSLELGDSALYFCASSVEEVNTGELFFGEGSRLTVL.

This clonotype showed up many times. The rearrangement links TRBV4-1 to TRBJ2-3; D might be TRBD1 or TRBD2, each matching 6 bases. Trimming cost V 4 bases and J 3 bases, with 11 bases left between them. This CDR3 is built from 14 residues. Germline assignment: CDR1 MGHRA and CDR2 YSYEKL. The DNA of the CDR3 is TGCGCCAGCAGCCGGGGGGCGGGAACAGATACGCAGTATTTT. As protein: CASSRGAGTDTQYF.

This clonotype was observed a handful of times. The chain joins TRBV18 to TRBJ1-3, with D possibly being TRBD1 (5 bases). CDR3 length: 17 amino acids. Germline V gene data show CDR1 as KGHSH and CDR2 as LQKENI. Trimming removed 0 bases at V and 2 bases at J, with 14 bases between. CDR3 region: CASSPPAGEPAGNTIYF. The CDR3 region has the DNA TGTGCCAGCTCACCACCGGCGGGGGAACCTGCTGGAAACACCATATATTTT.

The table lists this clonotype with many counts. V and J are TRBV5-8 and TRBJ2-2; D gene ambiguous. Trimming cost V 0 bases and J 4 bases, with 4 bases left between them. Germline loops: CDR1 SGHTS, CDR2 YDEGEE. The CDR3 has 13 residues. The DNA of the CDR3 is TGTGCCAGCAGCTTGGCTCGCACCGGGGAGCTGTTTTTT. This gives the protein CASSLARTGELFF. The full variable domain, in which reference TRBV5-8 and TRBJ2-2 provide the parts outside the CDR3, is EAGVTQSPTHLIKTRGQQATLRCSPISGHTSVYWYQQALGLGLQFLLWYDEGEERNRGNFPPRFSGRQFPNYSSELNVNALELEDSALYLCASSLARTGELFFGEGSRLTVL.

This clonotype was picked up many times. The rearrangement joins TRBV10-3 to TRBJ2-1; 10 nucleotides match TRBD2. V lost 4 bases to trimming and J lost 8 bases; unmatched junction nucleotides: 11. Germline V lookup: CDR1 ENHRY, CDR2 SYGVKD. The CDR3 is made up of 16 amino acids. CDR3 coding DNA: TGTGCCATCAGTGGGTCAGCGGGGGGGTTCACAGATGAGCAGTTCTTC. Translating it yields CAISGSAGGFTDEQFF.

This clonotype occurred many times. The V call is TRBV4-1, the J call TRBJ1-5; no clear D. V lost 5 bases and J 0 bases, leaving 11 bases between the germline ends. This CDR3 region has 15 residues. The germline CDR1 and CDR2 sequences are MGHRA and YSYEKL. DNA of the CDR3: TGCGCCAGCAGCGACGGGAGGATTAGCAATCAGCCCCAGCATTTT. Translating gives CASSDGRISNQPQHF.

Worth noting for this clonotype: This may arise from a read error, as a much more abundant clone is one base away. V usage is TRBV21-1 and J usage is TRBJ1-5. TRBV21-1 is annotated as a pseudogene. This CDR3 is built from 18 residues. The CDR3 coding sequence is TGTGCCAGGGTCGGGGGAGGTCCCTTCCCGGGCGGCAATCAGCCCCAGCATTTT. This encodes CARVGGGPFPGGNQPQHF.

This clonotype was recorded many times. The chain couples TRBV12-3 or TRBV12-4 to TRBJ1-1; D is possibly TRBD1 (5 bases). V was shortened by 6 bases and J by 3 bases, with 11 bases between the two germline ends. This CDR3 is built from 13 residues. In DNA form, the CDR3 reads TGTGCCAGCAGAGGGCAGGGAGACACTGAAGCTTTCTTT. It encodes CASRGQGDTEAFF.

This clonotype was recorded many times. The rearrangement uses TRBV6-4 and TRBJ2-1; TRBD2 aligns across 11 bases. V dropped 6 bases and J dropped 4; count of bases not matched to a gene: 5. Germline assignment: CDR1 MRHNA and CDR2 SNTAGT. The CDR3 is made up of 15 amino acids. For the CDR3, the DNA is TGTGCCAGCAGCGAATCTAGCGGGGGGTACAATGAGCAGTTCTTC. It codes for CASSESSGGYNEQFF.

This clonotype has a handful of counts. The chain combines TRBV7-6 with TRBJ2-7, with D tentatively TRBD1 (6 bases). Per the germline V gene, CDR1 is SGHVS and CDR2 is FNYEAQ. V was pared by 5 bases and J by 6 bases, with 11 bases between. The CDR3 totals 12 residues. This CDR3 reads CASSPLDSEQYF. Written as DNA, the CDR3 is TGTGCCAGCAGCCCCCTGGACAGCGAGCAGTACTTC.

This clonotype occurred many times. V gene TRBV28 combines with J gene TRBJ2-5; D might be TRBD1 (5 bases). The germline V gene encodes CDR1 MDHEN and CDR2 SYDVKM. V was shortened by 3 bases and J by 5 bases, with 22 bases between the two germline ends. CDR3 length equals 17 residues. The CDR3 nucleotides read TGTGCCAGCAGTTTCACGTCGGACAACCCTGTTTTCGAGACCCAGTACTTC. It yields the protein CASSFTSDNPVFETQYF.

This clonotype was observed at least ten times. The J gene is TRBJ1-6, the V gene TRBV5-1; a weak D match, TRBD1 (6 bases). The CDR3 length is 17 residues. Germline values: CDR1 SGHRS, CDR2 YFSETQ. Trimming shortened V by 4 bases and J by 0 bases, and 14 bases separated the two germline ends. The CDR3 DNA sequence: TGCGCCAGCAGCGCCAGGGACATTTCCTCCTATAATTCACCCCTCCACTTT. Amino acids: CASSARDISSYNSPLHF.